This T cell receptor beta chain comes out of a study of T cell responses to AZD1222 COVID-19 vaccine. Whole-study findings and limits: Regions left unmutated in variants are reportedly the target of nearly half of spike-specific TCRs.

Comments on this clone: The antigen is not known.

The table came from immunoSEQ multiplex PCR; TCRdb's copy has only in-frame clones and leaves some out. The sample shows about 150,000 clones, roughly 90% of them seen only once. Germline-derived CDR1 and CDR2 are GTSNPN and SVGIG (reference sequence). Trimming pared 0 bases from V and 6 bases from J, leaving 11 bases between. The CDR3 loop spans 13 amino acids. This chain connects TRBV30 to TRBJ1-2; no clear D. The clonotype was recovered from an adult who received the AZD1222 COVID-19 vaccine. The specimen was peripheral blood, collected 28 days after the second AZD1222 dose. CDR3 in DNA: TGTGCCTGGAGTGTGGGGAGATGGGATGGCTACACCTTC. Its protein product is CAWSVGRWDGYTF.